This T cell receptor beta chain was recorded in a study of CXCR3-negative and CXCR3-positive naive CD8 T cells. Study details: Summed over all libraries, TRB reads came to about 140 million, with about 1.5 +/- 0.3 million per library. Study-level results: Cryopreserved cells showed partially decreased CXCR3 expression, and most assays used fresh PBMCs. Diversity in memory CD8+ cells fell much lower than the comparably high levels seen in both naive subsets. Naive CXCR3-positive cells had TRB CDR3s more hydrophobic than those of CXCR3-negative naive cells.

The authors prepared UMI-labeled TRB cDNA libraries by 5' RACE. TCRdb re-called the 5' RACE reads, yielding one record per CDR3 amino acid sequence without DNA. The specimen's table records roughly 89,000 distinct CDR3 sequences. There are 12 residues in the CDR3. CDR1 and CDR2 from the germline V gene are SGHDT and YYEEEE. In the case of this clonotype: Its antigen remains unknown.

Sequenced input: naive CXCR3- CD8+ T cells from blood. Subset indicated: CD45RO-CCR7+CD27+CD95- naive CD8+ T cells lacking CXCR3 (TNR3-). The chain is built from TRBV5-6 and TRBJ2-3; lacking DNA, the TRBD1 call made by TCRdb goes unchecked. This TCR came from a human donor in good health. Some clones in this sample may be carry-over from other donors' samples. This chain's CDR3 is CASSLGDTAQYF.